This TCR beta chain stems from a study of synovial regulatory T cells in juvenile arthritis. Looking at the study overall: A few patients were therapy-naive; six received methotrexate alone.

Findings and caveats of the study: Blood Treg cells that were inflammation-associated showed lower TCR diversity than other blood Treg cells. Across patients, iaTreg TCR repertoires were mostly private, partly shared with synovial Teff and blood CPL.

Germline V gene lookup returns CDR1 MDHEN and CDR2 SYDVKM. This CDR3 is built from 12 residues. No nucleotide data were recorded. Details on this clone: The antigen is not known.

Assay: immunoSEQ multiplex PCR; the TCRdb copy retains only in-frame clones and omits some. There are roughly 9,100 clones in the sample, with 0.72% held by the top ten. Source material: Treg cells from blood. The subset: remaining (HLA-DR-negative) circulating blood Treg cells. The TCR sequence derives from a donor between 2 and 29 years old with juvenile idiopathic arthritis. The chain joins TRBV28 to TRBJ2-5. The CDR3 protein is CASTQSSETQYF.